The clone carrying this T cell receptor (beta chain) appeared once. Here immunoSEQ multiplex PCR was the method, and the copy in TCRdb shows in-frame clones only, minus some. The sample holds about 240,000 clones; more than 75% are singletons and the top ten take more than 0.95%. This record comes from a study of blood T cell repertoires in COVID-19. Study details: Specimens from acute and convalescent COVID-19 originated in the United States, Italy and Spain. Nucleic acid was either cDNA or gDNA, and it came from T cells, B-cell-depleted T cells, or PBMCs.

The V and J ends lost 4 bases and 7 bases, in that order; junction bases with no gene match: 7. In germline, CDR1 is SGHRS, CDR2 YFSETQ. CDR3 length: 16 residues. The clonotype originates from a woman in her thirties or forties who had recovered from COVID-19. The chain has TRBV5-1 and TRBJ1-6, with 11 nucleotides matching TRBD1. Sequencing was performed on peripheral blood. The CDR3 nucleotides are TGCGCCAGCAGCCCCCCGGGACAGGGGGGCAATTCACCCCTCCACTTT. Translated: CASSPPGQGGNSPLHF.